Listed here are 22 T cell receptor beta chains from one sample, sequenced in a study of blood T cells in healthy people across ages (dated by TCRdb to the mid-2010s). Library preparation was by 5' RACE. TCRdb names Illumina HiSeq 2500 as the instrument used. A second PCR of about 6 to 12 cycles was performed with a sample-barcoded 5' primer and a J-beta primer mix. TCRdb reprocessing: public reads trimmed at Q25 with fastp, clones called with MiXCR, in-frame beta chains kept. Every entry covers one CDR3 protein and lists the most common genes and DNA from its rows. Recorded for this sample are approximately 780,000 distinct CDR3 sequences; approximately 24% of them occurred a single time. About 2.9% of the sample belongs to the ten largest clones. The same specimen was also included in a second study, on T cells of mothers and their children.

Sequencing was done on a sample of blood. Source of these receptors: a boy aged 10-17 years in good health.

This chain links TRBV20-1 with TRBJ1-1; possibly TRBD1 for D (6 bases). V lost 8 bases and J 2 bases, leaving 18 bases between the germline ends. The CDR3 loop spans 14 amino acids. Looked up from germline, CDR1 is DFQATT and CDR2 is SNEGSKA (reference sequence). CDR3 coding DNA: TGCAGTCAACTAAGGGGGGGGATTAACACTGAAGCTTTCTTT. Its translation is CSQLRGGINTEAFF.

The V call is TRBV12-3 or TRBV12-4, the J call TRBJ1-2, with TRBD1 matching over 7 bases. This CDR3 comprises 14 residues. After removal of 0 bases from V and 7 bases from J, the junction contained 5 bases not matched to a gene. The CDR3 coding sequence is TGTGCCAGCAGTTTAGCAGACAGGGCGATTGGCTACACCTTC. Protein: CASSLADRAIGYTF.

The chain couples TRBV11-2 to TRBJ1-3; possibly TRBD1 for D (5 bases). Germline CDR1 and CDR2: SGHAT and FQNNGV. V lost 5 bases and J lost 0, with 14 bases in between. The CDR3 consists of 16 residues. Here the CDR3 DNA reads TGTGCCAGCAGCCGCTGGCGGGGGAGCTCTGGAAACACCATATATTTT. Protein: CASSRWRGSSGNTIYF.

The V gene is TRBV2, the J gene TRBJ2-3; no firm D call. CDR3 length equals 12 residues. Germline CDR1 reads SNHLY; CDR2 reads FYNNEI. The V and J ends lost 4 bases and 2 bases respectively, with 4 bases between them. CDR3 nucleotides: TGTGCCAGCAGTGTCCTCACAGATACGCAGTATTTT. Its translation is CASSVLTDTQYF.

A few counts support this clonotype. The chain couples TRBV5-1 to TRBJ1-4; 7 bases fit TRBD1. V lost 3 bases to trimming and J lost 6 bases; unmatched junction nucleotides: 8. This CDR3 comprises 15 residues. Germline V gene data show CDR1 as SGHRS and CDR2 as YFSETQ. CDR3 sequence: CASSSRQGLDEKLFF. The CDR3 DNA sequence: TGCGCCAGCAGCTCCCGACAGGGTTTGGATGAAAAACTGTTTTTT.

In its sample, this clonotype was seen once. CDR3 residues: CASSQQLGADGYTF. Here the CDR3 DNA reads TGTGCCAGCAGCCAACAATTGGGGGCGGACGGCTACACCTTC. The chain couples TRBV7-9 to TRBJ1-2, with D possibly being TRBD1 (6 bases). This CDR3 contains 14 residues. Germline lookup yields CDR1 SEHNR and CDR2 FQNEAQ (reference sequence). With 5 bases removed from V and 8 bases from J, the gap between germline ends came to 18 bases.

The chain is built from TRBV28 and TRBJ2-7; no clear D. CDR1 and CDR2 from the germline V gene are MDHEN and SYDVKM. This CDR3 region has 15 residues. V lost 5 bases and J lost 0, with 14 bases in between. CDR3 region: CASSDEAPNSYEQYF. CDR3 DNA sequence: TGTGCCAGCAGTGACGAGGCCCCCAACTCCTACGAGCAGTACTTC.

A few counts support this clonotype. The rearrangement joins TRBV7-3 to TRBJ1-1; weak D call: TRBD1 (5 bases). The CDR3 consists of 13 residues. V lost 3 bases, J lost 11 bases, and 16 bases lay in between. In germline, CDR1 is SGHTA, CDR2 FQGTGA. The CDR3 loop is CASSFGTTGEAFF. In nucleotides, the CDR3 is TGTGCCAGCAGCTTCGGGACGACCGGCGAGGCTTTCTTT.

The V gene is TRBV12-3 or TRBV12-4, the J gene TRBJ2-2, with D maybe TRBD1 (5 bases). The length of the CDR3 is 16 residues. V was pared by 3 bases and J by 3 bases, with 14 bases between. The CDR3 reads CASSFYQGKDTGELFF. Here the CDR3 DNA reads TGTGCCAGCAGTTTCTATCAGGGAAAGGACACCGGGGAGCTGTTTTTT.

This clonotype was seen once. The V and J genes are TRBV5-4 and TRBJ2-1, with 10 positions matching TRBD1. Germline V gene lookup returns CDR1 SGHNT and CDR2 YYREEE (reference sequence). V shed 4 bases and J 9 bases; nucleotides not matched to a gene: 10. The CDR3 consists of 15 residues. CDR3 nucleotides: TGTGCCAGCAGCCCGGTCCGGACAGGGGGTTCTGAGCAGTTCTTC. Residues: CASSPVRTGGSEQFF.

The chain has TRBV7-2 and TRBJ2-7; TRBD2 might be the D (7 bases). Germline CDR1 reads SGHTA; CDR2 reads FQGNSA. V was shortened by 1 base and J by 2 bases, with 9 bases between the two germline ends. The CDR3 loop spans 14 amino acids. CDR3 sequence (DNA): TGTGCCAGCAGCTTAGACGGGGGGCCCTACGAGCAGTACTTC. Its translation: CASSLDGGPYEQYF.

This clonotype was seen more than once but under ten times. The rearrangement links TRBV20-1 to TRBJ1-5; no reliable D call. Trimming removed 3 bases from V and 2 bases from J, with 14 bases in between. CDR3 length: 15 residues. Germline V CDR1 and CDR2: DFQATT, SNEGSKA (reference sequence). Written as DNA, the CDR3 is TGCAGTGCTAGTTCGTCGGGGTTCGGCAATCAGCCCCAGCATTTT. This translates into CSASSSGFGNQPQHF.

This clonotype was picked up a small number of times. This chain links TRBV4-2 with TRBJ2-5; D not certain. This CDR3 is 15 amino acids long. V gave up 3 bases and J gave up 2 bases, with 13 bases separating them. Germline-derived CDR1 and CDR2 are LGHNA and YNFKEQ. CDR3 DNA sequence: TGTGCCAGCAGCCATGGACGGCGAGATCAAGAGACCCAGTACTTC. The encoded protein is CASSHGRRDQETQYF.

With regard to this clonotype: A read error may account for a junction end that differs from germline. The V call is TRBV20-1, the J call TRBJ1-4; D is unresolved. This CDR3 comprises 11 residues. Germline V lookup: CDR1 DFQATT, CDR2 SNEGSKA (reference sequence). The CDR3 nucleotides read TGCAATGCTCTGAGTACCGAAAAACTGTTTTTT. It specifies CNALSTEKLFF.

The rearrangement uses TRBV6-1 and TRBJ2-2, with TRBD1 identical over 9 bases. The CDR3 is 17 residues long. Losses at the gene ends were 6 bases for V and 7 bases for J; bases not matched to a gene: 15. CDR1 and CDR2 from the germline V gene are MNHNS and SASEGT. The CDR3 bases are TGTGCCAGCAGCCGGCGGATACGGACAGGGGAGGTCGGGGAGCTGTTTTTT. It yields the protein CASSRRIRTGEVGELFF.

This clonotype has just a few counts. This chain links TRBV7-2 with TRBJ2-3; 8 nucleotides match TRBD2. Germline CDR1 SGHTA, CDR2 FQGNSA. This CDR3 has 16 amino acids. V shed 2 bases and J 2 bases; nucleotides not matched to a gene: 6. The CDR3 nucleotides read TGTGCCAGCAGCTTAAGGTCGGGGGGGCCCACAGATACGCAGTATTTT. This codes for CASSLRSGGPTDTQYF.

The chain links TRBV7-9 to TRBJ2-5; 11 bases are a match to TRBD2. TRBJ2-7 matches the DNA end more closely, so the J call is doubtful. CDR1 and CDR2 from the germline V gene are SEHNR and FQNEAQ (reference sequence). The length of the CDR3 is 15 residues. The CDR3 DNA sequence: TGTGCCAGCAGCCCTACTAGCGGGGGTTTCAACGAGCAGTACTTC. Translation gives CASSPTSGGFNEQYF.

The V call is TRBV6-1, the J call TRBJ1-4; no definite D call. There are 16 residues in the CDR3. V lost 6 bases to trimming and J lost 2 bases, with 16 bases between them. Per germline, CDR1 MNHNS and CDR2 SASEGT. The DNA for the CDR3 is TGTGCCAGCAGCGACTTAACTTCCTGGACTAATGAAAAACTGTTTTTT. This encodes CASSDLTSWTNEKLFF.

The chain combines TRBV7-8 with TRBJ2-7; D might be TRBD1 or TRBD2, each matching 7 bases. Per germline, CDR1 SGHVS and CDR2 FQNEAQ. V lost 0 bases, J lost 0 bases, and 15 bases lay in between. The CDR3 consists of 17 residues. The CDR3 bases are TGTGCCAGCAGCTTAGCGAGCGGGACAGCCTTCTCCTACGAGCAGTACTTC. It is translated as CASSLASGTAFSYEQYF.

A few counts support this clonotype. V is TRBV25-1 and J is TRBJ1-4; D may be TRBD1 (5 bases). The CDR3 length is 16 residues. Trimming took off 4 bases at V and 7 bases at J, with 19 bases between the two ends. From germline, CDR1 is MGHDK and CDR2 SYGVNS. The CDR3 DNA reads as TGTGCCAGCAGTGGCCAGACAGCCTTTATTGGTGAAAAACTGTTTTTT. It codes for CASSGQTAFIGEKLFF.

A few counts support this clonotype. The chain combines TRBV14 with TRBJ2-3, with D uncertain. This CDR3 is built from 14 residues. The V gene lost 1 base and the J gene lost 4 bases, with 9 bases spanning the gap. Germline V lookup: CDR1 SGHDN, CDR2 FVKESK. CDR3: CASSQGVRADTQYF. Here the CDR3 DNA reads TGTGCCAGCAGCCAAGGGGTTCGCGCAGATACGCAGTATTTT.

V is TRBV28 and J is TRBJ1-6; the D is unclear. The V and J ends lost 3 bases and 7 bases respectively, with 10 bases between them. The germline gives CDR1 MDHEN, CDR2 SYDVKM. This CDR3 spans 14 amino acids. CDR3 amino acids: CASSFDVNNSPLHF. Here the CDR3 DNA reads TGTGCCAGCAGTTTTGACGTAAACAATTCACCCCTCCACTTT.